This T cell receptor beta chain was obtained from a study of blood T cell repertoires in COVID-19. Study-level information: Samples taken during acute and convalescent COVID-19 were collected in the United States, Italy and Spain. Sources were T cells, B-cell-depleted T cells, or PBMCs; the material itself was cDNA or gDNA.

The study drew participants aged roughly 18 to 95 years from approximately 25 US areas. Participants had their cohort set by participant-reported clinical history. This clone was seen a single time. Libraries were prepared by immunoSEQ multiplex PCR; TCRdb keeps only in-frame clonotypes and omits some of them. The sample carries 250,000 to 350,000 clones, nearly 90% recorded once. This CDR3 has 18 amino acids. The trim removed 2 bases at V and 0 bases at J, leaving 2 bases unmatched. CDR1 and CDR2 (germline): MDHEN, SYDVKM. The TCR was taken from a woman under 30 with acute COVID-19. The material sequenced was PBMCs or T cells enriched from blood (not recorded which). The V and J genes are TRBV28 and TRBJ2-1, with 15 bases lining up with TRBD2. CDR3 loop: CASSLGTSGRISYNEQFF. The CDR3 DNA follows: TGTGCCAGCAGTTTAGGGACTAGCGGGAGGATCTCCTACAATGAGCAGTTCTTC.